Shown below are 20 T cell receptor beta chains from a single sample sequenced in a study of blood T cell repertoires in COVID-19. Sequencing was performed with immunoSEQ multiplex PCR; in TCRdb, only in-frame clones are kept and a portion is missing. This sample yields some 70,000 clones, of which around 87% are seen a single time; roughly 6.5% belongs to the top ten. The sequencing sample was made of peripheral blood. The source of these receptors is a man over 45 with active COVID-19.

The chain links TRBV28 to TRBJ1-1; TRBD1 matches at 9 bases. The CDR3 loop spans 16 amino acids. Germline V lookup: CDR1 MDHEN, CDR2 SYDVKM. V gave up 5 bases and J gave up 3 bases; unmatched junction bases: 10. CDR3: CASSPEGQGVYTEAFF. For the CDR3, the DNA is TGTGCCAGCAGTCCCGAGGGACAGGGTGTCTACACTGAAGCTTTCTTT.

The genes are TRBV7-3 and TRBJ2-1; D is ambiguous. The germline gives CDR1 SGHTA, CDR2 FQGTGA. Trimming pared 5 bases from V and 3 bases from J, leaving 17 bases between. The CDR3 extends over 16 amino acids. CDR3 loop: CASSPATASLYNEQFF. CDR3 DNA: TGTGCCAGCAGCCCCGCCACCGCAAGCCTCTACAATGAGCAGTTCTTC.

This chain links TRBV5-4 with TRBJ2-6; D remains unclear. V was pared by 3 bases and J by 0 bases, with 10 bases between. CDR1 and CDR2 (germline): SGHNT, YYREEE (reference sequence). This CDR3 has 16 residues. The CDR3 region has the DNA TGTGCCAGCAGCTCCGCGAAATCCTCTGGGGCCAACGTCCTGACTTTC. As protein: CASSSAKSSGANVLTF.

This clone was detected only a few times. V gene TRBV7-3 combines with J gene TRBJ1-3; D gene unclear. Trimming stripped 5 bases from V and 0 bases from J, with 17 bases between. Germline V CDR1 and CDR2: SGHTA, FQGTGA. The CDR3 runs to 17 residues. CDR3 sequence reads: CASSPSQLPISGNTIYF. In nucleotides, the CDR3 is TGTGCCAGCAGCCCATCCCAACTTCCGATCTCTGGAAACACCATATATTTT.

The rearrangement joins TRBV6-2 or TRBV6-3 to TRBJ2-6; the D is unclear. V dropped 3 bases and J dropped 0 bases, with 6 bases sitting between them. Germline V gene lookup returns CDR1 MNHEY and CDR2 SVGEGT. The CDR3 runs to 15 residues. This CDR3 is CASSYGDSGANVLTF. As DNA, the CDR3 is TGTGCCAGCAGTTATGGAGACTCTGGGGCCAACGTCCTGACTTTC.

The chain employs TRBV9 and TRBJ1-2, with D perhaps matching TRBD1 (5 bases). Germline loops: CDR1 SGDLS, CDR2 YYNGEE. Trimming stripped 4 bases from V and 10 bases from J, with 26 bases between. CDR3 length: 16 residues. The CDR3 DNA reads TGTGCCAGCAGCCCCTCCGGGGGAGGCTCTTTTAGGGACTACACCTTC. It encodes CASSPSGGGSFRDYTF.

The chain employs TRBV6-1 and TRBJ2-5; D possibly corresponds to TRBD2 (5 bases). V dropped 2 bases and J dropped 5 bases, with 15 bases sitting between them. This CDR3 is built from 15 residues. Germline values: CDR1 MNHNS, CDR2 SASEGT. The CDR3 region has the DNA TGTGCCAGCAGTGAATTCGGCAGAGGGATCGAGACCCAGTACTTC. This codes for CASSEFGRGIETQYF.

In this sample, this clone turned up once. The chain couples TRBV5-8 to TRBJ2-1, with D possibly matching TRBD1 (7 bases). Looked up from germline, CDR1 is SGHTS and CDR2 is YDEGEE. The germline V and J ends were trimmed by 0 bases and 5 bases, with 12 bases remaining between them. The CDR3 is made up of 15 amino acids. The CDR3 DNA reads TGTGCCAGCAGCTTGGTCAGGGGGGCCCACAATGAGCAGTTCTTC. This translates into CASSLVRGAHNEQFF.

The rearrangement joins TRBV19 to TRBJ1-5, with D possibly TRBD1 on 6 matching bases. Germline V gene sequence: CDR1 LNHDA, CDR2 SQIVND (reference sequence). Deletions cut 7 bases from V and 3 bases from J, with 16 bases between. This CDR3 has 15 residues. The CDR3 is CASKLDQGSNQPQHF. The CDR3 region has the DNA TGTGCCAGTAAACTCGATCAGGGGTCCAATCAGCCCCAGCATTTT.

This clone has just a few counts. V and J are TRBV4-1 and TRBJ1-2; D remains ambiguous. The CDR3 sequence is 12 residues long. Germline V lookup: CDR1 MGHRA, CDR2 YSYEKL. Trimming pared 5 bases from V and 4 bases from J, leaving 8 bases between. CDR3 nucleotide sequence: TGCGCCAGCAGCTACGCGGCCTATGGCTACACCTTC. The encoded protein is CASSYAAYGYTF.

The chain carries TRBV6-2 or TRBV6-3 and TRBJ1-1; D may be TRBD1 (5 bases). The CDR3 is made up of 13 amino acids. Trimming removed 6 bases at V and 3 bases at J, with 11 bases between. CDR1 is MNHEY, CDR2 SVGEGT, per germline. The CDR3 reads CASSPNRYTEAFF. The CDR3 DNA reads as TGTGCCAGCAGCCCGAACAGGTACACTGAAGCTTTCTTT.

The chain employs TRBV24-1 and TRBJ2-5, with 8 bases lining up with TRBD1. Germline V CDR1 and CDR2: KGHDR, SFDVKD. Trimming took 2 bases from V and 5 from J; bases not matched to a gene: 9. CDR3 length: 16 residues. The CDR3: CATSDSDRGGWETQYF. In nucleotides, the CDR3 is TGTGCCACCAGTGATTCAGACAGGGGAGGTTGGGAGACCCAGTACTTC.

V usage is TRBV5-1 and J usage is TRBJ1-5; D gene unclear. There are 15 residues in the CDR3. Trimming removed 0 bases at V and 6 bases at J, with 13 bases between. The germline V gene has CDR1 SGHRS and CDR2 YFSETQ. The CDR3: CASSLADPGLQPQHF. The CDR3 DNA reads as TGCGCCAGCAGCTTGGCCGATCCAGGACTTCAGCCCCAGCATTTT.

The V and J genes are TRBV9 and TRBJ1-2; 8 nucleotides agree with TRBD1. Unmatched junction bases numbered 10, after V lost 0 bases and J lost 0 bases. The CDR3 has 18 residues. In germline, CDR1 is SGDLS, CDR2 YYNGEE. The CDR3 loop is CASSVGIGNRGTNYGYTF. CDR3 DNA sequence: TGTGCCAGCAGCGTAGGAATAGGTAACAGGGGGACTAACTATGGCTACACCTTC.

The CDR3, as DNA: TGTGCCAGCAGCCGAGGGGGGGACGGACAGCCCCAGCATTTT. Translating it yields CASSRGGDGQPQHF. V is TRBV7-9 and J is TRBJ1-5; D is perhaps TRBD1 (6 bases). Germline assignment: CDR1 SEHNR and CDR2 FQNEAQ (reference sequence). This CDR3 contains 14 residues. Trimming took 5 bases from V and 7 from J, leaving 15 bases between them.

The sample holds one count of this clone. The chain joins TRBV7-8 to TRBJ2-5, with 7 bases aligning to TRBD2. In germline, CDR1 is SGHVS, CDR2 FQNEAQ. V was pared by 5 bases and J by 3 bases, with 3 bases of the junction left unmatched. The CDR3 loop spans 13 amino acids. In DNA, the CDR3 is TGTGCCAGCAGCCAGACTAGCAAAGAGACCCAGTACTTC. Translation: CASSQTSKETQYF.

This clone has only a few counts. The chain is built from TRBV7-2 and TRBJ1-6, with TRBD1 matching over 7 bases. The length of the CDR3 is 13 residues. Germline trimming cut 10 bases from V and 3 bases from J; bases unmatched to any gene: 3. Germline V gene sequence: CDR1 SGHTA, CDR2 FQGNSA. The CDR3 loop is CATRTGYNSPLHF. The CDR3 bases are TGTGCCACCAGGACAGGCTATAATTCACCCCTCCACTTT. Based on the CDR3 plus reference TRBV7-2 and TRBJ1-6, the full variable domain is GAGVSQSPSNKVTEKGKDVELRCDPISGHTALYWYRQSLGQGLEFLIYFQGNSAPDKSGLPSDRFSAERTGGSVSTLTIQRTQQEDSAVYLCATRTGYNSPLHFGNGTRLTVT.

The genes are TRBV7-7 and TRBJ2-5, with D possibly being TRBD1 (6 bases). V lost 1 base and J 4 bases, leaving 13 bases between the germline ends. The CDR3 consists of 15 residues. Germline values: CDR1 SSHAT, CDR2 FNYEAQ (reference sequence). CDR3 coding DNA: TGTGCCAGCAGCTTAGTCCAGGGGCAGGGAGAGACCCAGTACTTC. Protein sequence: CASSLVQGQGETQYF.

The CDR3 sequence: CAISEEVSGGRSEQFF. The CDR3 DNA sequence: TGTGCCATCAGTGAGGAGGTCTCGGGGGGGCGGAGTGAGCAGTTCTTC. This chain joins TRBV10-3 and TRBJ2-1; 8 bases match TRBD2. V was pared by 2 bases and J by 9 bases, with 12 bases of the junction left unmatched. The CDR3 is made up of 16 amino acids. Germline lookup yields CDR1 ENHRY and CDR2 SYGVKD.

The chain employs TRBV6-5 and TRBJ2-7, with TRBD2 as a possible D gene (6 bases). Germline-derived CDR1 and CDR2 are MNHEY and SVGAGI. Trimming removed 5 bases from V and 2 bases from J, with 10 bases in between. The CDR3 is 13 amino acids. In DNA form, the CDR3 reads TGTGCCAGCAGTCCCCCGGGGGCCTACGAGCAGTACTTC. Protein sequence: CASSPPGAYEQYF.